A selection of T cell receptor beta chains follows, all from one sample in a study of cytomegalovirus exposure and HLA in healthy donors. Clones were sequenced by immunoSEQ multiplex PCR, and TCRdb holds only the in-frame ones, with some missing. The table records roughly 120,000 clones, approximately 90% of them present only once. Sequenced: PBMCs. The receptors derive from a man younger than 30 in good health and CMV-seronegative. Each CDR3 is given with its conserved first and last residue. The D gene is left open where the match is weak. Clone size is stated in some rows and not others, as once, few, many or a class when expanded.

D gene	J gene	V gene	clone size	CDR3 protein	CDR3 DNA
TRBD1	TRBJ2-1	TRBV19	.	CASLRTGTASYNEQFF	TGTGCCAGCCTCCGTACCGGGACAGCTTCCTACAATGAGCAGTTCTTC
.	TRBJ2-1	TRBV2	.	CASSEFGGFLTYNEQFF	TGTGCCAGCAGTGAATTTGGGGGGTTTTTAACCTACAATGAGCAGTTCTTC
.	TRBJ2-5	TRBV4-1	.	CASSQDYFVGGQETQYF	TGCGCCAGCAGCCAAGATTACTTTGTCGGCGGCCAAGAGACCCAGTACTTC
.	TRBJ1-3	TRBV13	.	CASSSDSSSGNTIYF	TGTGCCAGCAGCTCCGACAGCAGCTCTGGAAACACCATATATTTT
.	TRBJ2-7	TRBV28	.	CASRLDSYYEQYF	TGTGCCAGCAGATTGGACAGCTACTACGAGCAGTACTTC
TRBD1	TRBJ2-3	TRBV28	.	CASTLEGTGLDTQYF	TGTGCCAGCACCCTGGAGGGGACAGGGTTGGATACGCAGTATTTT
.	TRBJ1-1	TRBV18	once	CASSGGNTEAFF	TGTGCCAGCTCGGGGGGGAACACTGAAGCTTTCTTT
TRBD1	TRBJ2-2	TRBV7-7	.	CASSAGTGNTGELFF	TGTGCCAGCAGCGCTGGGACAGGAAACACCGGGGAGCTGTTTTTT
.	TRBJ2-2	TRBV13	.	CASSSAHEANTGELFF	TGTGCCAGCAGCAGTGCCCATGAGGCGAACACCGGGGAGCTGTTTTTT
TRBD1	TRBJ1-3	TRBV9	.	CASSVAAAGGSGNTIYF	TGTGCCAGCAGCGTAGCGGCGGCAGGGGGCTCTGGAAACACCATATATTTT
.	TRBJ2-1	TRBV28	.	CASSPLVSSYNEQFF	TGTGCCAGCAGCCCCCTGGTTAGCTCCTACAATGAGCAGTTCTTC
.	TRBJ1-1	TRBV5-1	.	CASSLDLGAVGTEAFF	TGCGCCAGCAGCTTGGACCTAGGGGCAGTGGGCACTGAAGCTTTCTTT
.	TRBJ2-1	TRBV29-1	.	CSVEDWRSQIGEQFF	TGCAGCGTTGAAGATTGGCGGTCCCAGATCGGTGAGCAGTTCTTC
TRBD1	TRBJ1-4	TRBV11-2	.	CASSSPGQGGTNEKLFF	TGTGCCAGCAGCTCGCCGGGACAGGGAGGCACTAATGAAAAACTGTTTTTT
.	TRBJ2-4	TRBV10-3	few	CAISDQGKIAKNIQYF	TGTGCCATCAGTGACCAGGGTAAAATTGCCAAAAACATTCAGTACTTC
TRBD1	TRBJ2-2	TRBV6-6	.	CASSRPGQGAGELFF	TGTGCCAGCAGTCGGCCGGGACAGGGGGCCGGGGAGCTGTTTTTT
.	TRBJ1-4	TRBV27	.	CASPSGAVNEKLFF	TGTGCCAGCCCCTCAGGGGCCGTGAATGAAAAACTGTTTTTT
.	TRBJ1-2	TRBV5-1	.	CASSRGQPRNYGYTF	TGCGCCAGCAGTCGAGGACAACCCCGTAACTATGGCTACACCTTC
TRBD2	TRBJ2-1	TRBV28	.	CASIPLSGGAAGEQFF	TGTGCCAGCATCCCCTTAAGCGGGGGGGCCGCGGGTGAGCAGTTCTTC
.	TRBJ1-2	TRBV21-1	.	CASSKQYGETGPNYGYTF	TGTGCCAGCAGCAAACAGTACGGAGAGACAGGGCCTAACTATGGCTACACCTTC
TRBD1	TRBJ1-5	TRBV28	.	CASSGGQGTKHF	TGTGCCAGCAGTGGCGGACAGGGTACGAAACATTTT
TRBD2	TRBJ2-5	TRBV6-5	.	CASSSGARFGETQYF	TGTGCCAGCAGTAGCGGGGCCCGATTCGGGGAGACCCAGTACTTC
.	TRBJ2-3	TRBV25-1	.	CASSESTATDTQYF	TGTGCCAGCAGTGAATCTACAGCCACAGATACGCAGTATTTT
.	TRBJ2-2	TRBV6-5	.	CASSQTGELFF	TGTGCCAGCAGCCAGACCGGGGAGCTGTTTTTT
TRBD1	TRBJ2-5	TRBV12-5	.	CASGSADRGEETQYF	TGTGCTAGTGGTTCCGCGGACAGGGGAGAAGAGACCCAGTACTTC
TRBD2	TRBJ2-1	TRBV11-2	once	CASSLVRAGGNYNEQFF	TGTGCCAGCAGCTTAGTGCGGGCGGGAGGAAACTACAATGAGCAGTTCTTC
.	TRBJ1-1	TRBV5-8	.	CASSFGRDTEAFF	TGTGCCAGCAGCTTCGGCAGGGACACTGAAGCTTTCTTT
TRBD2	TRBJ2-2	TRBV7-8	.	CASSPLAGVVTGELFF	TGTGCCAGCAGCCCCCTGGCGGGAGTCGTCACCGGGGAGCTGTTTTTT
TRBD2	TRBJ2-1	TRBV14	once	CASSLGLAGGPTYNEQFF	TGTGCCAGCAGCCTAGGACTAGCGGGAGGACCAACCTACAATGAGCAGTTCTTC
TRBD2	TRBJ2-2	TRBV2	.	CASRGSSGSRTGELFF	TGTGCCAGCAGGGGATCTAGCGGGAGCAGGACCGGGGAGCTGTTTTTT
TRBD2	TRBJ2-1	TRBV7-2	few	CASSLRLAAYNEQFF	TGTGCCAGCAGCTTAAGACTAGCGGCCTACAATGAGCAGTTCTTC
TRBD2	TRBJ2-3	TRBV9	.	CASSALAGLSTDTQYF	TGTGCCAGCAGCGCCCTAGCGGGTCTTAGCACAGATACGCAGTATTTT
TRBD1	TRBJ1-5	TRBV28	once	CASSFGQGFQPQHF	TGTGCCAGCAGTTTTGGACAGGGTTTTCAGCCCCAGCATTTT
.	TRBJ2-1	TRBV6-1	once	CASSELAPYNEQFF	TGTGCCAGCAGTGAACTCGCGCCATACAATGAGCAGTTCTTC
.	TRBJ1-4	TRBV19	.	CASSTPRRGRNEKLFF	TGTGCCAGTAGTACCCCCCGGAGAGGGAGGAACGAAAAACTGTTTTTT
.	TRBJ2-7	TRBV6-5	.	CASSYQGTYEQYF	TGTGCCAGCAGTTACCAGGGAACCTACGAGCAGTACTTC
TRBD2	TRBJ2-1	TRBV7-9	.	CASSSQAGGVNEQFF	TGTGCCAGCAGCTCTCAAGCCGGGGGGGTCAATGAGCAGTTCTTC
.	TRBJ2-7	TRBV2	.	CASIGRSAYEQYF	TGTGCCAGCATAGGGAGGTCGGCCTACGAGCAGTACTTC
TRBD1	TRBJ2-6	TRBV28	.	CASRGQGATGANVLTF	TGTGCCAGCAGAGGACAGGGGGCCACTGGGGCCAACGTCCTGACTTTC
TRBD1	TRBJ2-2	TRBV28	.	CASRRQGTGELFF	TGTGCCAGCAGGCGACAGGGTACCGGGGAGCTGTTTTTT
.	TRBJ1-5	TRBV6-1	.	CASSEGLYSNQPQHF	TGTGCCAGCAGTGAAGGACTGTATAGCAATCAGCCCCAGCATTTT
TRBD1	TRBJ1-4	TRBV28	.	CASSLRQGAVNEKLFF	TGTGCCAGCAGTTTACGTCAGGGGGCTGTTAATGAAAAACTGTTTTTT
TRBD1	TRBJ1-1	TRBV7-2	few	CASSTGQTNTEAFF	TGTGCCAGCAGCACGGGACAGACGAACACTGAAGCTTTCTTT
.	TRBJ2-1	TRBV10-3	.	CAISESAGPPRNEQFF	TGTGCCATCAGTGAGTCGGCGGGCCCTCCACGCAATGAGCAGTTCTTC
TRBD1	TRBJ1-6	TRBV28	.	CAIGQGKITLHF	TGTGCCATAGGACAGGGCAAGATTACCCTCCACTTT
.	TRBJ2-2	TRBV21-1	.	CASSKWSGRAVGTGELFF	TGTGCCAGCAGCAAATGGAGCGGGAGGGCCGTCGGCACCGGGGAGCTGTTTTTT
.	TRBJ2-7	TRBV5-1	.	CASRSTSYEQYF	TGCGCCAGCAGGTCCACATCCTACGAGCAGTACTTC
TRBD2	TRBJ2-5	TRBV27	.	CASSFRWGGLAGKQETQYF	TGTGCCAGCAGTTTTCGCTGGGGGGGCTTAGCGGGGAAACAAGAGACCCAGTACTTC
.	TRBJ2-7	TRBV9	.	CASSNRDMFSEQYF	TGTGCCAGCAGCAACCGGGACATGTTTTCCGAGCAGTACTTC